This paragraph reports one T cell receptor beta chain. The record originates from a study of blood T cell repertoires in COVID-19. The overall study: Acute and convalescent COVID-19 specimens originated in the United States, Italy and Spain. From T cells, B-cell-depleted T cells, or PBMCs came the material, which was cDNA or gDNA.

Per the study methods: Counts of nucleated cells, estimated from reference gene primer amplification, were obtained. TCRdb keeps only in-frame clones here, not all; method: immunoSEQ multiplex PCR. That table is the source of V, J and clone size, and D and trimming were worked out from the DNA. The sample carries 100,000 to 150,000 clones, around nine tenths recorded once. This receptor was taken from a man aged 45-65 years with active or convalescent COVID-19. Sequenced material: peripheral blood.

This chain's CDR3 is CASSPTRQAVRGFQETQYF. The CDR3, as DNA: TGCGCCAGCAGCCCTACCAGACAGGCCGTGAGGGGGTTTCAAGAGACCCAGTACTTC. The J gene is TRBJ2-5, the V gene TRBV5-1; a weak D match, TRBD1 (6 bases). V was pared by 4 bases and J by 2 bases, with 27 bases between. CDR1 and CDR2 from the germline V gene are SGHRS and YFSETQ. The CDR3 has 19 amino acids.